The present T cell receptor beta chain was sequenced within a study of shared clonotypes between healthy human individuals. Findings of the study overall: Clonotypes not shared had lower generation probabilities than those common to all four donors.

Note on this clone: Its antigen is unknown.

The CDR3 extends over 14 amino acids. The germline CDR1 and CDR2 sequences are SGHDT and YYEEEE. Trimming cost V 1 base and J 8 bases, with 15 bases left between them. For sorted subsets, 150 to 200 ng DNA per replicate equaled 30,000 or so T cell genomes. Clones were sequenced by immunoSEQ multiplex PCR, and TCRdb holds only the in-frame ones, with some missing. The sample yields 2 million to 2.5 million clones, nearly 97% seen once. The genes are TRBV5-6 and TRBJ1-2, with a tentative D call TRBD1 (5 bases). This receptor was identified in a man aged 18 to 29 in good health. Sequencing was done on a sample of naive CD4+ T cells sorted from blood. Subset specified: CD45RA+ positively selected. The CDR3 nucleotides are TGTGCCAGCAGCTTGTGGTACGGGGGAGACGGCTACACCTTC. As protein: CASSLWYGGDGYTF. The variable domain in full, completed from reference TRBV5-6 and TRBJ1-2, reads DAGVTQSPTHLIKTRGQQVTLRCSPKSGHDTVSWYQQALGQGPQFIFQYYEEEERQRGNFPDRFSGHQFPNYSSELNVNALLLGDSALYLCASSLWYGGDGYTFGSGTRLTVV.